The sample holds a few counts of the clone carrying this TCR beta chain. Its target is unknown. Expressed TCRB transcripts were sequenced, since all the RNA that had been isolated was reverse transcribed. Profiled with immunoSEQ multiplex PCR; TCRdb holds only in-frame clones, not every one. The sample consists of fewer than 400,000 clones, under 8.5% of them appearing once. The data belong to a study of beta chain features in type 1 diabetes. Overall study: Patients looked much like healthy donors when it came to age, gender and cell yields. Study-level results: Equally in patients and controls, PCR might preferentially amplify shorter templates. Researchers reported that naive, central memory and Treg TCRB repertoires appeared more similar in patients than in healthy donors. Type 1 diabetes patients had fewer VDJ junction insertions and more deletions.

The CDR3 runs 15 residues. Germline CDR1 is SGHTA and CDR2 is FQGTGA. Trimming left V 4 bases short and J 1 base short, with 12 bases between. The sequence was collected from a woman in her late teens or twenties in good health. V usage is TRBV7-3 and J usage is TRBJ2-3, with D possibly matching TRBD2 (6 bases). Material for sequencing was central memory CD4+ T cells from blood. The CDR3 protein is CASSSARGGTDTQYF. The CDR3 nucleotides read TGTGCCAGCAGCTCAGCGCGGGGTGGCACAGATACGCAGTATTTT.